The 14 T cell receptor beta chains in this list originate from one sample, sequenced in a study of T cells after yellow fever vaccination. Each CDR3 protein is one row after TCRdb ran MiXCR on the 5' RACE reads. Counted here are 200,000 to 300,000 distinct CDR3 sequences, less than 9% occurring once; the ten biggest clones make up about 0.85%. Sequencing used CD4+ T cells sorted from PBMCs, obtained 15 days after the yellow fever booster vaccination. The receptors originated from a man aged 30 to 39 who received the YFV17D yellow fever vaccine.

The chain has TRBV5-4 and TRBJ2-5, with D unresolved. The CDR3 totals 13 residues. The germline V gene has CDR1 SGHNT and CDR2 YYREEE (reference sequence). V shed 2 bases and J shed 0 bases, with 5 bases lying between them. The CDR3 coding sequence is TGTGCCAGCAGCTTCCGGGACCAAGAGACCCAGTACTTC. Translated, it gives CASSFRDQETQYF.

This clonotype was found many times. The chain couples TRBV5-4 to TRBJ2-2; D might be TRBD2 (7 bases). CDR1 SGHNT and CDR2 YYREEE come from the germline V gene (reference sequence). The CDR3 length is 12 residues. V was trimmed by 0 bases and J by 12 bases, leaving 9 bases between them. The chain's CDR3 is CASSLEGGKLFF. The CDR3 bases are TGTGCCAGCAGCTTGGAGGGGGGGAAGCTGTTTTTT.

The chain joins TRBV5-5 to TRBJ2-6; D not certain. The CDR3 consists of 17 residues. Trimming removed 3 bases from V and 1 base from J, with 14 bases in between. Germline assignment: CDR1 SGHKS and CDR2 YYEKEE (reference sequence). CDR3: CASSSWWFGSGANVLTF. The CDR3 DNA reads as TGTGCCAGCAGCTCCTGGTGGTTCGGGTCTGGGGCCAACGTCCTGACTTTC.

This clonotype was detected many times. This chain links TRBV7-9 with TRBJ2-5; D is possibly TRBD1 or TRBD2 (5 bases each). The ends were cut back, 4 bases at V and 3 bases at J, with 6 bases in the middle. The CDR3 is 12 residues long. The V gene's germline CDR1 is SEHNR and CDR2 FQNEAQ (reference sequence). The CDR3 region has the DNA TGTGCCAGCAGCTGGGGGAAAGAGACCCAGTACTTC. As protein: CASSWGKETQYF.

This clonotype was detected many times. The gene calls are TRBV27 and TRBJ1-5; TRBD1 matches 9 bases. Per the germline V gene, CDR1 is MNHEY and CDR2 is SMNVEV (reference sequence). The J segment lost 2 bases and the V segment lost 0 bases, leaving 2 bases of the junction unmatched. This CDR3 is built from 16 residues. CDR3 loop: CASSLSGTGRNQPQHF. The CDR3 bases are TGTGCCAGCAGTTTATCGGGGACAGGGCGCAATCAGCCCCAGCATTTT.

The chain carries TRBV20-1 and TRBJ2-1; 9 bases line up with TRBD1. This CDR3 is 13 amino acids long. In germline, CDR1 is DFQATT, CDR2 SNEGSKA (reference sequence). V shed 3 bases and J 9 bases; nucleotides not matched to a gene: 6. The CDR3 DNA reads TGCAGTGCTAGCCTCACAGGGGGCGGTGAGCAGTTCTTC. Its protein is CSASLTGGGEQFF.

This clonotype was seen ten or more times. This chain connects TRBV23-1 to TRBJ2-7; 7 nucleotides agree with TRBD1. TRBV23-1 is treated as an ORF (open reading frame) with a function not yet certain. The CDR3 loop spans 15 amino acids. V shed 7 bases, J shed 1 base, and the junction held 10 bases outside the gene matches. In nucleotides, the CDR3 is TGCGCCAGCAACCTCCGGGACAGAGGTTCCTACGAGCAGTACTTC. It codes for CASNLRDRGSYEQYF.

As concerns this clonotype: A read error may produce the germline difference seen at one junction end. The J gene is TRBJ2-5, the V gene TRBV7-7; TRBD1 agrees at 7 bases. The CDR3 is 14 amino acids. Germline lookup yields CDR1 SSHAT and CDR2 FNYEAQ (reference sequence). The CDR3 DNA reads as TGTGCTAGCAGCGAACTGACAGGGACCGGGACCCAGTACTTC. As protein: CASSELTGTGTQYF.

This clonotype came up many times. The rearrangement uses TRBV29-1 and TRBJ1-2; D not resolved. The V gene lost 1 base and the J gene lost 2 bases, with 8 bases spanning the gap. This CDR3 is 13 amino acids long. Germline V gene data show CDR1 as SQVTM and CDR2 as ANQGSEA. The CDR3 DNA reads TGCAGCGTTGAAGGATGGGCCAACTATGGCTACACCTTC. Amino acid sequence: CSVEGWANYGYTF.

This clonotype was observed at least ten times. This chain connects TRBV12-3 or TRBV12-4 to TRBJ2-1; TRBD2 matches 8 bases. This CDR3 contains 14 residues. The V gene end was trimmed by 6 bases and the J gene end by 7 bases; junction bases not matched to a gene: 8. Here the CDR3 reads CASRRESGSNEQFF. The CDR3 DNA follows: TGTGCCAGCAGACGGGAAAGCGGGAGTAATGAGCAGTTCTTC.

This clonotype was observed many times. The CDR3 sequence: CASSLGPAYQETQYF. The DNA for the CDR3 is TGTGCCAGCAGCTTAGGCCCGGCTTATCAAGAGACCCAGTACTTC. V gene TRBV7-2 combines with J gene TRBJ2-5; D is undetermined. V lost 1 base, J lost 2 bases, and 11 bases lay in between. CDR3 length: 15 residues. From germline, CDR1 is SGHTA and CDR2 FQGNSA.

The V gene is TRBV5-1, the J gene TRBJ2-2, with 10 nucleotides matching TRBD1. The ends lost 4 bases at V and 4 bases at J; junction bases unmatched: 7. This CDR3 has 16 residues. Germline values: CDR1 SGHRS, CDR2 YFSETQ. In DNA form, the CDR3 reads TGCGCCAGCAGCCACGGGGACAGGGGTTTCACCGGGGAGCTGTTTTTT. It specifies CASSHGDRGFTGELFF.

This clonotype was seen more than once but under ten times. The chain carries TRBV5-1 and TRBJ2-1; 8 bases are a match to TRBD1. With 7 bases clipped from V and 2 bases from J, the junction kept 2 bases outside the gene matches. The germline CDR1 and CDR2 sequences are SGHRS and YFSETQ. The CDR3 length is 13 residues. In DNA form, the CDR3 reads TGCGCCAGCGCGGGACAGGCCTACAATGAGCAGTTCTTC. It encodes CASAGQAYNEQFF.

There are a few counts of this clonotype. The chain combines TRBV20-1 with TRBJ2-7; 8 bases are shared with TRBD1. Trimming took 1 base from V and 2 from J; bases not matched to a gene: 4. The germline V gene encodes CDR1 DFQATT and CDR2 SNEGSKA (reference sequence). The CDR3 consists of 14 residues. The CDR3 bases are TGCAGTGCTAGAGCCGGGACAGGAACCTACGAGCAGTACTTC. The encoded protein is CSARAGTGTYEQYF.